Reported below is one TCR beta chain. Its cognate antigen is unknown. Sequencing was performed with immunoSEQ multiplex PCR; in TCRdb, only in-frame clones are kept and a portion is missing. This table holds approximately 110,000 clones, 88% found once. The data were taken from a study of T cell responses to AZD1222 COVID-19 vaccine. Overall study results and limits: AZD1222 recipients seropositive at baseline numbered only 5 to 7.

V lost 5 bases to trimming and J lost 3 bases; unmatched junction nucleotides: 4. CDR3 length: 14 amino acids. The V gene's germline CDR1 is MNHNY and CDR2 SVGAGI (reference sequence). This TCR came from an adult in good health. The chain is built from TRBV6-6 and TRBJ1-1, with 9 bases lining up with TRBD1. Source: peripheral blood, taken on day 0 of AZD1222 vaccination. CDR3 nucleotides: TGTGCCAGCAGTCAGACAGGGGGTGACACTGAAGCTTTCTTT. Its translation: CASSQTGGDTEAFF.